This entry concerns a single TCR beta chain. Documented time point: before trial treatment. Gene-specific TRAV and TRBV primers were used for first-strand cDNA, covering alpha and beta chains. An approximately 19-cycle PCR with a constant-region primer and V-primer adapter amplified TCRs. The mRNA which had been isolated was amplified by in vitro transcription. MiXCR, run by TCRdb on the reads, gives a single entry per CDR3 protein. Of 70,000 to 90,000 distinct CDR3 sequences in the sample, roughly a sixth were seen once. This specimen comes from a study of low-dose radiotherapy and immunotherapy resistance in tumors. The TCR originated in a male donor with prostate cancer. This sample comprised PBMCs, obtained before treatment.

The CDR3 DNA reads as TGTGCCAGCAGTGAATGGACCTGGGACCGCGACTACGAGCAGTACTTC. Protein sequence: CASSEWTWDRDYEQYF. The V gene is TRBV6-5, the J gene TRBJ2-7, with D perhaps being TRBD1 or TRBD2 (5 bases each). Germline V gene data show CDR1 as MNHEY and CDR2 as SVGAGI. CDR3 size: 16 residues. The V gene lost 5 bases and the J gene lost 3 bases, with 20 bases spanning the gap.